One T cell receptor (beta chain) is described in this entry. Its antigen is unidentified. This CDR3 has 14 amino acids. V lost 4 bases, J lost 6 bases, and 9 bases stayed unmatched. The germline V gene encodes CDR1 DFQATT and CDR2 SNEGSKA (reference sequence). The sample belongs to a study of T cell repertoires in aging, cancer and after chemotherapy. Peripheral blood genomic DNA, not sorted cells or RNA, was the template. Findings of the study overall: In hematological cancer patients, infiltrated lymphoid organs may have impaired thymic emigration or peripheral T cell expansion.

Rearranged V-D-J TRB sequences were amplified with a mixed TRB-A/B primer pool. From the multiplex PCR reads, TCRdb called clonotypes with MiXCR, one entry per CDR3 protein. The repertoire holds 5,000 to 7,500 distinct CDR3 sequences, with approximately 31% as singletons. Sequencing was carried out using blood. The J gene is TRBJ2-1, the V gene TRBV20-1; 7 bases are a match to TRBD2. This clonotype was sampled from a human donor with a blood cancer. CDR3 protein: CSATLSTGGNEQFF. In DNA, the CDR3 is TGCAGTGCTACCTTAAGTACGGGGGGCAATGAGCAGTTCTTC.